A selection of T cell receptor beta chains follows, all from one sample in a study of T-cell memory formation after mild COVID-19. TCRdb re-derived calls from the 5' RACE reads in MiXCR, one entry per CDR3 protein. Here the sample spans 550,000 to 700,000 distinct CDR3 sequences, approximately 15% being singletons. Sequenced: PBMCs or a T cell subset sorted from them (not recorded which). Every receptor here comes from an adult woman who had mild COVID-19 (a few samples of this study predate the infection). Cell type and time point are not known. The CDR3 runs from the conserved cysteine through the conserved F or W. The order of the fields is V gene, J gene, CDR3 length, clone size, D gene, CDR3 DNA, CDR3 protein. D genes are given only for firm matches. Part of the rows lack a size; the others show once, few, many or a class for expanded clones.

TRBV20-1	TRBJ2-3	15	once	.	TGCAGTGCTAGACGGACGGTTTCGGGCACAGATACGCAGTATTTT	CSARRTVSGTDTQYF
TRBV4-3	TRBJ2-1	16	few	.	TGCGCCAGCAGCCCCGAGGGGCAGGGGAGGATGGATGAGCAGTTCTTC	CASSPEGQGRMDEQFF
TRBV6-6	TRBJ2-7	15	.	TRBD1	TGTGCCAGCTCGACCCTCCGGGACAGGGGCTACGAGCAGTACTTC	CASSTLRDRGYEQYF
TRBV20-1	TRBJ2-7	19	few	TRBD2	TGCAGTGCTAGAGACCAACCCCCCGGGACTAGCGGGAGCCCCTACGAGCAGTACTTC	CSARDQPPGTSGSPYEQYF
TRBV5-1	TRBJ2-1	15	few	TRBD2	TGCGCCAGCAGCTTGGCTCTAGCGGGGGAAAATGAGCAGTTCTTC	CASSLALAGENEQFF
TRBV6-5	TRBJ2-3	19	.	TRBD2	TGTGCCAGCAGTTCGTACCTGACTAGCGGGAGGGGGGGCACAGATACGCAGTATTTT	CASSSYLTSGRGGTDTQYF
TRBV29-1	TRBJ1-1	15	few	.	TGCAGCGTGGGGATCCGGGACACCTTGAACACTGAAGCTTTCTTT	CSVGIRDTLNTEAFF
TRBV5-4	TRBJ2-2	16	many	.	TGTGCCAGCAGCCCCTACACCGCCAGGGACACCGGGGAGCTGTTTTTT	CASSPYTARDTGELFF
TRBV9	TRBJ1-1	15	.	TRBD1	TGTGCCAGCAGCACTCGACAGGGGCCGGGCACTGAAGCTTTCTTT	CASSTRQGPGTEAFF
TRBV7-2	TRBJ1-6	15	few	TRBD1	TGTGCCAGCAGCGCAGACAGGGGAAGCAAGTCACCCCTCCACTTT	CASSADRGSKSPLHF
TRBV7-9	TRBJ2-1	13	.	.	TGTGCCAGCAGCTTAGTCCCTGACAATGAGCAGTTCTTC	CASSLVPDNEQFF
TRBV4-3	TRBJ2-7	15	few	.	TGCGCCAGCAGCCCGGGGGCCGGGAGTATCTACGAGCAGTACTTC	CASSPGAGSIYEQYF
TRBV12-3/TRBV12-4	TRBJ2-2	13	.	.	TGTGCCATTCCGAGGGGGAACACCGGGGAGCTGTTTTTT	CAIPRGNTGELFF
TRBV7-9	TRBJ2-5	13	.	.	TGTGCCAGCAGCACAGGGACTACGGAGACCCAGTACTTC	CASSTGTTETQYF
TRBV9	TRBJ1-2	13	few	.	TGTGCCAGCAGCCCTCCATGGGGGGGGGGCTACACCTTC	CASSPPWGGGYTF
TRBV29-1	TRBJ1-6	13	.	.	TGCAGCGTTGGGTTAGTCCGTAATTCACCCCTCCACTTT	CSVGLVRNSPLHF
TRBV7-6	TRBJ2-2	15	.	.	TGTGCCAGCAGCCCCCGGGGGTGGGACACCGGGGAGCTGTTTTTT	CASSPRGWDTGELFF
TRBV7-9	TRBJ1-2	13	once	.	TGTGCCAGCAGCTACAGGGAGAACTATGGCTACACCTTC	CASSYRENYGYTF
TRBV7-2	TRBJ1-2	14	many	TRBD1	TGTGCCAGCAGTCAACAGGGGGGTAGCTATGGCTACACCTTC	CASSQQGGSYGYTF
TRBV29-1	TRBJ2-5	19	.	TRBD2	TGCAGCGTTGATGGCGAACCGGGACTAGCGGGAGGATATCAAGAGACCCAGTACTTC	CSVDGEPGLAGGYQETQYF
TRBV15	TRBJ2-3	19	few	TRBD2	TGTGCCACCAGCTCTCTTCGGGCTAGCGGGACTCTCAGCACAGATACGCAGTATTTT	CATSSLRASGTLSTDTQYF
TRBV4-1	TRBJ2-1	15	.	.	TGCGCCAGCAGCCAAGATCTCCCAGGGTGGAATGAGCAGTTCTTC	CASSQDLPGWNEQFF
TRBV7-2	TRBJ2-7	15	.	TRBD2	TGTGCCAGCAGCTTAGACTTAGCGGGAGGGCTCGAGCAGTACTTC	CASSLDLAGGLEQYF
TRBV7-9	TRBJ2-7	19	.	TRBD2	TGTGCCAGCAGCGCCCGGGGTAGCGGGGAAGAACTAAGCTCCTACGAGCAGTACTTC	CASSARGSGEELSSYEQYF
TRBV7-2	TRBJ2-1	16	few	TRBD2	TGTGCCAGCAGCATTTTAGCGGGGGTTTCCTACAATGAGCAGTTCTTC	CASSILAGVSYNEQFF
TRBV20-1	TRBJ1-6	12	.	.	TGCAGTGCTAGAACAGGGAATTCACCCCTCCACTTT	CSARTGNSPLHF
TRBV4-1	TRBJ2-1	17	few	TRBD2	TGCGCCAGCAGCCAATTCGGGACTAGCGGGAGTTACAATGAGCAGTTCTTC	CASSQFGTSGSYNEQFF
TRBV6-1	TRBJ2-4	13	.	TRBD1	TGTGCCAGCAGGGGGAACAGGGGAACCATTCAGTACTTC	CASRGNRGTIQYF
TRBV20-1	TRBJ1-2	13	few	TRBD1	TGCAGTGCCAACAGGGGACGTTTGGATGGCTACACCTTC	CSANRGRLDGYTF
TRBV5-4	TRBJ2-3	15	many	TRBD2	TGTGCCAGCAGCTCAACCGGGACTAGCGGAGATACGCAGTATTTT	CASSSTGTSGDTQYF
TRBV5-1	TRBJ2-5	13	many	.	TGCGCCAGCAGCTTTATGGTCCAAGAGACCCAGTACTTC	CASSFMVQETQYF
TRBV12-3/TRBV12-4	TRBJ2-1	15	few	TRBD1	TGTGCCAGCAGAACGGGACAGGAACGGGGCAATGAGCAGTTCTTC	CASRTGQERGNEQFF
TRBV7-2	TRBJ2-5	16	.	.	TGTGCCAGCAGTTCTTCCGGGACATTATACCAAGAGACCCAGTACTTC	CASSSSGTLYQETQYF
TRBV20-1	TRBJ1-2	12	.	.	TGCAGTGCTAGTAGTCAGGACTATGGCTACACCTTC	CSASSQDYGYTF
TRBV24-1	TRBJ1-2	14	.	.	TGTGCCACCAGTGACCTTGCCCTAGGGGCTGGCTACACCTTC	CATSDLALGAGYTF
TRBV6-5	TRBJ2-1	15	.	.	TGTGCCAGCAGCCTACAACCAGGCGGCGAGAATGAGCAGTTCTTC	CASSLQPGGENEQFF
TRBV4-1	TRBJ2-3	17	few	.	TGCGCCAGCAGCCAAGATCCCCCAGGGGCGGACACAGATACGCAGTATTTT	CASSQDPPGADTDTQYF
TRBV5-1	TRBJ2-1	15	.	.	TGCGCCAGCAGCTCCTCCCCGGGAAACTACAATGAGCAGTTCTTC	CASSSSPGNYNEQFF
TRBV7-2	TRBJ1-5	17	many	.	TGTGCCAGCAGCTCTGATCTAACAGACTATAGCAATCAGCCCCAGCATTTT	CASSSDLTDYSNQPQHF
TRBV30	TRBJ2-1	15	many	TRBD2	TGTGCCTGTGGGCCGATAGCGGGGTCCTACAATGAGCAGTTCTTC	CACGPIAGSYNEQFF
TRBV4-2	TRBJ1-4	18	.	.	TGTGCCAGCAGCCAAGATTCGAATACAGGCCAAACTAATGAAAAACTGTTTTTT	CASSQDSNTGQTNEKLFF
TRBV20-1	TRBJ2-2	13	.	.	TGCAGTGCTCCCCGATCGGGCACCGGGGAGCTGTTTTTT	CSAPRSGTGELFF
TRBV6-1	TRBJ1-1	14	.	.	TGTGCCAGCGTAGGTTGGGACCTGAACACTGAAGCTTTCTTT	CASVGWDLNTEAFF